The rows below give T cell receptor beta chains drawn from one sample of a study of Graves' ophthalmopathy and Graves' hyperthyroidism. TCRdb ran MiXCR on the multiplex PCR reads and lists one entry per CDR3 protein. The sample lists almost 750,000 distinct CDR3 sequences, around 40% occurring once. What was sequenced was peripheral blood. These receptors were collected from an adult man with Graves' ophthalmopathy. The CDR3 runs from the conserved cysteine through the conserved F or W. The order of the fields is J gene, clone size, V gene, D gene, CDR3 protein, CDR3 DNA. D genes are given only for firm matches. Only some rows state a clone size, as once, few, many or a class for expanded clones.

j_call: TRBJ2-6
clone_size: .
v_call: TRBV7-9
d_call: TRBD2
cdr3_aa: CASSQRDSGANVLTF
cdr3_nt: TGTGCCAGCAGCCAGCGGGACTCTGGGGCCAACGTCCTGACTTTC

j_call: TRBJ1-1
clone_size: many
v_call: TRBV7-2
d_call: .
cdr3_aa: CASSLVEGTGTEAFF
cdr3_nt: TGTGCCAGCAGCTTAGTGGAGGGAACGGGCACTGAAGCTTTCTTT

j_call: TRBJ2-5
clone_size: few
v_call: TRBV20-1
d_call: .
cdr3_aa: CSARDLQYQETQYF
cdr3_nt: TGCAGTGCTAGAGATCTCCAGTACCAAGAGACCCAGTACTTC

j_call: TRBJ2-6
clone_size: .
v_call: TRBV19
d_call: .
cdr3_aa: CASSIGTGSGANALTF
cdr3_nt: TGTGCCAGTAGTATTGGGACGGGATCTGGGGCCAACGCCCTGACTTTC

j_call: TRBJ2-6
clone_size: .
v_call: TRBV6-4
d_call: TRBD1
cdr3_aa: CASSPRTGERSSGANVLTF
cdr3_nt: TGTGCCAGCTCACCCCGGACAGGGGAAAGGAGCTCTGGGGCCAACGTCCTGACTTTC

j_call: TRBJ2-7
clone_size: few
v_call: TRBV2
d_call: TRBD2
cdr3_aa: CASSYSLAGFSYEQYF
cdr3_nt: TGTGCCAGCAGTTACTCTCTAGCGGGGTTCTCCTACGAGCAGTACTTC

j_call: TRBJ2-7
clone_size: few
v_call: TRBV29-1
d_call: .
cdr3_aa: CSVENLYRTGPTYEQYF
cdr3_nt: TGCAGCGTTGAAAATCTTTATCGGACGGGGCCTACCTACGAGCAGTACTTC

j_call: TRBJ1-2
clone_size: many
v_call: TRBV10-3
d_call: TRBD1
cdr3_aa: CAISGAGGDGYTF
cdr3_nt: TGTGCCATCAGCGGGGCAGGGGGCGATGGCTACACCTTC

j_call: TRBJ2-2
clone_size: .
v_call: TRBV29-1
d_call: .
cdr3_aa: CSVELGGRADTGELFF
cdr3_nt: TGCAGCGTTGAATTAGGGGGGCGGGCGGACACCGGGGAGCTGTTTTTT

j_call: TRBJ2-5
clone_size: few
v_call: TRBV9
d_call: TRBD1
cdr3_aa: CASSGGTGSGETQYF
cdr3_nt: TGTGCCAGCAGCGGAGGGACAGGGTCGGGGGAGACCCAGTACTTC

j_call: TRBJ1-5
clone_size: .
v_call: TRBV24-1
d_call: TRBD1
cdr3_aa: CATSDGTGRGQPQHF
cdr3_nt: TGTGCCACCAGTGACGGGACAGGGAGAGGTCAGCCCCAGCATTTT

j_call: TRBJ1-4
clone_size: .
v_call: TRBV7-9
d_call: .
cdr3_aa: CASNQGSEKLFF
cdr3_nt: TGTGCCAGCAACCAGGGTAGTGAAAAACTGTTTTTT

j_call: TRBJ2-5
clone_size: few
v_call: TRBV12-5
d_call: .
cdr3_aa: CASGFGPAETQYF
cdr3_nt: TGTGCTAGTGGTTTCGGCCCGGCAGAGACCCAGTACTTC

j_call: TRBJ1-2
clone_size: .
v_call: TRBV29-1
d_call: .
cdr3_aa: CSVTSGGQNYGYTF
cdr3_nt: TGCAGCGTTACTAGCGGGGGCCAGAACTATGGCTACACCTTC

j_call: TRBJ1-6
clone_size: .
v_call: TRBV25-1
d_call: TRBD1
cdr3_aa: CAGSEHRGRNSPLHF
cdr3_nt: TGTGCCGGCAGTGAGCACAGGGGTCGTAATTCACCCCTCCACTTT

j_call: TRBJ1-5
clone_size: .
v_call: TRBV20-1
d_call: .
cdr3_aa: CSARVPGSNQPQHF
cdr3_nt: TGCAGTGCTAGAGTCCCGGGTAGCAATCAGCCCCAGCATTTT